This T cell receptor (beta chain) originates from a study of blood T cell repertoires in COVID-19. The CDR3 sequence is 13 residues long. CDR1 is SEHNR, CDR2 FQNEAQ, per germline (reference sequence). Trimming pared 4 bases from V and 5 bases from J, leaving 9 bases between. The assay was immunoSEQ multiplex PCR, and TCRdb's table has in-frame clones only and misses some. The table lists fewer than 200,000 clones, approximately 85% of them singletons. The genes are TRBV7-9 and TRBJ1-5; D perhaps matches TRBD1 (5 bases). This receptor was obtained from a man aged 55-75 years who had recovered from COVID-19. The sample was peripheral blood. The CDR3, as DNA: TGTGCCAGCAGCTCGAGCAGGGATCAGCCCCAGCATTTT. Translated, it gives CASSSSRDQPQHF.